Below, 30 T cell receptor beta chains from the same sample are listed, as sequenced in a study of shared clonotypes between healthy human individuals. Generated by immunoSEQ multiplex PCR, the TCRdb table keeps only in-frame clones and is missing some. The data show approximately 500,000 clones, approximately 79% seen once. The sample consisted of PBMCs. Receptors were obtained from a woman in her forties in good health. Some clones in this sample may be carry-over from other donors' samples.

The genes are TRBV10-3 and TRBJ2-2; D is perhaps TRBD1 or TRBD2 (5 bases each). CDR1 is ENHRY and CDR2 is SYGVKD in the germline V gene. The CDR3 is 18 residues long. V was trimmed by 0 bases and J by 0 bases, leaving 14 bases between them. This CDR3 is CAISESMVEGPNTGELFF. CDR3 DNA sequence: TGTGCCATCAGTGAGTCGATGGTAGAGGGACCGAACACCGGGGAGCTGTTTTTT.

The chain carries TRBV5-6 and TRBJ2-3; TRBD2 aligns across 14 bases. Trimming took 4 bases from V and 1 from J; bases not matched to a gene: 2. The CDR3 extends over 16 amino acids. Germline loops: CDR1 SGHDT, CDR2 YYEEEE. CDR3 nucleotide sequence: TGTGCCAGCAGCCCGGGACTAGCGGGAGGCACAGATACGCAGTATTTT. This sequence encodes CASSPGLAGGTDTQYF.

The gene calls are TRBV30 and TRBJ2-7; TRBD2 agrees at 10 bases. The CDR3 contains 16 residues. Germline CDR1 is GTSNPN and CDR2 is SVGIG (reference sequence). The V gene end was trimmed by 0 bases and the J gene end by 2 bases; junction bases not matched to a gene: 7. CDR3 DNA sequence: TGTGCCTGGAGTGTTGGGCTAGCGGGAGTGCCCTACGAGCAGTACTTC. Translation: CAWSVGLAGVPYEQYF. Filled out from reference TRBV30 and TRBJ2-7, the complete variable domain reads SQTIHQWPATLVQPVGSPLSLECTVEGTSNPNLYWYRQAAGRGLQLLFYSVGIGQISSEVPQNLSASRPQDRQFILSSKKLLLSDSGFYLCAWSVGLAGVPYEQYFGPGTRLTVT.

The chain uses TRBV7-6 and TRBJ2-5, with D unclear. Trimming pared 0 bases from V and 5 bases from J, leaving 10 bases between. This CDR3 is 14 amino acids long. Germline V gene sequence: CDR1 SGHVS, CDR2 FNYEAQ. The CDR3 loop reads CASSLAGSQETQYF. For the CDR3, the DNA is TGTGCCAGCAGCTTAGCGGGGTCCCAGGAGACCCAGTACTTC.

As for this clone: One base separates it from a far larger clone, so it is likely a read error. CDR3 in amino acids: CASSVDLAGGTNTQYF. Here the CDR3 DNA reads TGTGCCAGCAGCGTAGACCTAGCGGGAGGAACAAATACGCAGTATTTT. The rearrangement joins TRBV9 to TRBJ2-3, with 11 bases identical to TRBD2. V was pared by 0 bases and J by 7 bases, with 7 bases of the junction left unmatched. Germline V gives CDR1 SGDLS, CDR2 YYNGEE. This CDR3 is built from 16 residues.

This clone was observed at least ten times. The same CDR3 arises from other DNA sequences in this sample as well. The chain is built from TRBV6-1 and TRBJ1-2; D unclear. This CDR3 spans 12 amino acids. Germline V gives CDR1 MNHNS, CDR2 SASEGT. The germline V and J ends were trimmed by 2 bases and 5 bases, with 6 bases remaining between them. The chain's CDR3 is CASSELGYGYTF. CDR3 coding DNA: TGTGCCAGCAGTGAACTAGGGTATGGCTACACCTTC.

The CDR3 loop reads CASSTPGVRGELFF. In DNA, the CDR3 is TGTGCCAGCAGCACTCCAGGGGTACGCGGGGAGCTGTTTTTT. J is TRBJ2-2 and V is TRBV7-2; a weak D match, TRBD1 (6 bases). Trimming took 5 bases from V and 7 from J, leaving 14 bases between them. Germline assignment: CDR1 SGHTA and CDR2 FQGNSA. The CDR3 length is 14 residues. Combining the CDR3 with reference TRBV7-2 and TRBJ2-2 gives the whole variable domain GAGVSQSPSNKVTEKGKDVELRCDPISGHTALYWYRQSLGQGLEFLIYFQGNSAPDKSGLPSDRFSAERTGGSVSTLTIQRTQQEDSAVYLCASSTPGVRGELFFGEGSRLTVL.

This sequence joins TRBV28 and TRBJ2-3, with TRBD2 matching over 9 bases. Germline V gene sequence: CDR1 MDHEN, CDR2 SYDVKM. Losses at the gene ends were 2 bases for V and 9 bases for J; bases not matched to a gene: 15. This CDR3 contains 17 residues. This CDR3 reads CASSLLTLQREAITQYF. CDR3 nucleotide sequence: TGTGCCAGCAGTTTACTGACCCTGCAGCGGGAGGCCATAACGCAGTATTTT.

The chain is built from TRBV6-1 and TRBJ1-4, with D maybe TRBD1 (5 bases). The V gene lost 3 bases and the J gene lost 8 bases, with 16 bases spanning the gap. Germline lookup yields CDR1 MNHNS and CDR2 SASEGT. This CDR3 is built from 15 residues. CDR3 sequence (DNA): TGTGCCAGCAGTGATCCCGGACGCCGGGGGGAAAAACTGTTTTTT. Protein: CASSDPGRRGEKLFF.

The rearrangement links TRBV6-1 to TRBJ2-7; no clear D gene. This CDR3 spans 14 amino acids. Germline values: CDR1 MNHNS, CDR2 SASEGT. The germline V and J ends were trimmed by 3 bases and 0 bases, with 9 bases remaining between them. The DNA for the CDR3 is TGTGCCAGCAGTGAGGTATTCAGCTCCTACGAGCAGTACTTC. This gives the protein CASSEVFSSYEQYF.

The rearrangement uses TRBV20-1 and TRBJ1-4; D is ambiguous. The germline V and J ends were trimmed by 5 bases and 8 bases, with 9 bases remaining between them. CDR1 and CDR2 (germline): DFQATT, SNEGSKA (reference sequence). The CDR3 consists of 11 residues. The CDR3 DNA follows: TGCAGTGCTCTGCGGGGAGAAAAACTGTTTTTT. It encodes CSALRGEKLFF.

The rearrangement uses TRBV19 and TRBJ2-6; 9 bases are a match to TRBD1. CDR1 LNHDA and CDR2 SQIVND come from the germline V gene (reference sequence). CDR3 length: 17 amino acids. After removal of 8 bases from V and 0 bases from J, the junction contained 8 bases not matched to a gene. CDR3: CASRGQGSSSGANVLTF. CDR3 DNA: TGTGCCAGTCGAGGACAGGGGTCTAGCTCTGGGGCCAACGTCCTGACTTTC. Combining the CDR3 with reference TRBV19 and TRBJ2-6 gives the whole variable domain DGGITQSPKYLFRKEGQNVTLSCEQNLNHDAMYWYRQDPGQGLRLIYYSQIVNDFQKGDIAEGYSVSREKKESFPLTVTSAQKNPTAFYLCASRGQGSSSGANVLTFGAGSRLTVL.

In regard to this clone: Within the sample, other DNA sequences also encode this same CDR3. The rearrangement joins TRBV28 to TRBJ1-2, with D perhaps TRBD1 (6 bases). V lost 4 bases, J lost 6 bases, and 12 bases lay in between. In germline, CDR1 is MDHEN, CDR2 SYDVKM. The CDR3 is 13 amino acids. Here the CDR3 DNA reads TGTGCCAGCAGTTCCTCGGACAGAGATGGCTACACCTTC. Encoded protein: CASSSSDRDGYTF.

Notes on this clone: The sample contains more than one DNA sequence encoding this CDR3. The chain has TRBV6-5 and TRBJ2-7, with 10 bases aligning to TRBD1. The junction had 0 bases not matched to a gene; V was cut back by 2 bases and J by 2 bases. CDR1 is MNHEY and CDR2 is SVGAGI in the germline V gene. The CDR3 has 14 residues. The CDR3 is CASSYGTGAYEQYF. CDR3 nucleotides: TGTGCCAGCAGTTACGGGACAGGGGCCTACGAGCAGTACTTC.

V gene TRBV7-2 combines with J gene TRBJ2-3; 13 bases map to TRBD2. With V trimmed by 6 bases and J by 7 bases, 4 bases remained unmatched. The CDR3 is 14 amino acids. Germline loops: CDR1 SGHTA, CDR2 FQGNSA. As DNA, the CDR3 is TGTGCCAGCAGTCGGACTAGCGGGAGTTATACGCAGTATTTT. This gives the protein CASSRTSGSYTQYF.

The chain employs TRBV28 and TRBJ1-5, with D perhaps TRBD1 (5 bases). The CDR3 covers 13 residues. Trimming pared 8 bases from V and 4 bases from J, leaving 12 bases between. Germline V gene sequence: CDR1 MDHEN, CDR2 SYDVKM. CDR3 residues: CASCRDGNQPQHF. CDR3 in DNA: TGTGCCAGCTGCCGGGACGGAAATCAGCCCCAGCATTTT.

V is TRBV2 and J is TRBJ2-1, with TRBD2 matching 11 bases. From germline, CDR1 is SNHLY and CDR2 FYNNEI. With V trimmed by 10 bases and J by 4 bases, 3 bases remained unmatched. CDR3 length equals 13 residues. The CDR3: CAITSGGYNEQFF. The CDR3 DNA follows: TGTGCCATCACTAGCGGGGGATACAATGAGCAGTTCTTC.

Notes on this clone: Other DNA sequences in the same sample also yield this CDR3. The chain links TRBV30 to TRBJ1-5, with D possibly TRBD1 on 5 matching bases. The CDR3 extends over 13 amino acids. V was cut by 1 base and J by 5 bases, with 9 bases left in between. Per the germline V gene, CDR1 is GTSNPN and CDR2 is SVGIG (reference sequence). The CDR3 region has the DNA TGTGCCTGGAGTGGGGGCGGGGATCAGCCCCAGCATTTT. It encodes CAWSGGGDQPQHF.

This chain joins TRBV20-1 and TRBJ2-7; D is uncertain. Germline assignment: CDR1 DFQATT and CDR2 SNEGSKA (reference sequence). The CDR3 consists of 11 residues. V dropped 8 bases and J dropped 0 bases, with 8 bases sitting between them. The CDR3: CSPYDSYEQYF. The CDR3 nucleotides read TGCAGTCCCTATGACTCCTACGAGCAGTACTTC.

The V and J genes are TRBV6-6 and TRBJ1-3, with D uncertain. The V and J ends lost 2 bases and 0 bases respectively, with 8 bases between them. The CDR3 extends over 15 amino acids. Per germline, CDR1 MNHNY and CDR2 SVGAGI (reference sequence). CDR3 loop: CASSYGVRSGNTIYF. The CDR3 DNA reads as TGTGCCAGCAGTTACGGCGTTCGCTCTGGAAACACCATATATTTT.

The chain recombines TRBV13 with TRBJ1-3; no clear D. The CDR3 has 18 amino acids. V was shortened by 2 bases and J by 4 bases, with 21 bases between the two germline ends. CDR1 PRHDT and CDR2 FYEKMQ come from the germline V gene (reference sequence). CDR3: CASSLSGVVQEPGNTIYF. CDR3 DNA sequence: TGTGCCAGCAGCTTATCCGGAGTGGTGCAGGAACCAGGAAACACCATATATTTT.

This sequence joins TRBV29-1 and TRBJ2-1; D is perhaps TRBD2 (5 bases). This CDR3 is 13 amino acids long. V was trimmed by 4 bases and J by 5 bases, leaving 12 bases between them. Germline CDR1 SQVTM, CDR2 ANQGSEA. This chain's CDR3 is CSVGASGNNEQFF. The CDR3 DNA follows: TGCAGCGTTGGCGCAAGCGGAAACAATGAGCAGTTCTTC.

The chain employs TRBV10-1 and TRBJ2-1; a possible D gene is TRBD1 (5 bases). The CDR3 is 11 residues long. The V gene lost 4 bases and the J gene lost 9 bases, with 7 bases spanning the gap. Germline CDR1 reads WNHNN; CDR2 reads SYGVQD (reference sequence). This CDR3 reads CASSGGAEQFF. The CDR3 region has the DNA TGCGCCAGCAGTGGGGGCGCTGAGCAGTTCTTC.

The chain uses TRBV13 and TRBJ2-7, with 7 bases lining up with TRBD2. J was trimmed by 3 bases and V by 5 bases; bases with no gene match: 4. Germline V gives CDR1 PRHDT, CDR2 FYEKMQ (reference sequence). CDR3 size: 13 residues. The CDR3 here is CASSPGTIYEQYF. The CDR3 nucleotides are TGTGCCAGCAGCCCCGGGACTATCTACGAGCAGTACTTC.

The V gene is TRBV7-8, the J gene TRBJ1-2; possible D gene TRBD1, 6 bases. The CDR3 has 13 amino acids. V was trimmed by 2 bases and J by 7 bases, leaving 11 bases between them. Germline V lookup: CDR1 SGHVS, CDR2 FQNEAQ. The CDR3 DNA reads as TGTGCCAGCAGCTTAAACAGGGAACGTGGCTACACCTTC. Amino acids: CASSLNRERGYTF.

The chain joins TRBV29-1 to TRBJ2-3; D is unresolved. The CDR3 contains 13 residues. Germline loops: CDR1 SQVTM, CDR2 ANQGSEA. Trimming took off 4 bases at V and 4 bases at J, with 12 bases between the two ends. CDR3 sequence (DNA): TGCAGCGTTGCGAGTGTGGGCCCAGATACGCAGTATTTT. Its protein is CSVASVGPDTQYF.

This rearrangement joins TRBV7-8 to TRBJ2-2; 11 positions agree with TRBD2. The CDR3 has 18 residues. Germline lookup yields CDR1 SGHVS and CDR2 FQNEAQ. Trimming removed 4 bases from V and 1 base from J; junction bases left unmatched: 8. The CDR3 nucleotides are TGTGCCAGCAGCTCCACGTGGCTAGCGGGAGGGAACACCGGGGAGCTGTTTTTT. It encodes CASSSTWLAGGNTGELFF.

The chain recombines TRBV7-3 with TRBJ2-7, with a possible D match to TRBD1 (6 bases). CDR1 is SGHTA, CDR2 FQGTGA, per germline. Trimming shortened V by 0 bases and J by 4 bases, and 13 bases separated the two germline ends. CDR3 length: 15 amino acids. The CDR3 loop is CASSLTRTETYEQYF. CDR3 bases: TGTGCCAGCAGCTTAACCCGGACAGAAACTTACGAGCAGTACTTC.

This clone was observed at least ten times. The chain is built from TRBV29-1 and TRBJ1-3; D not certain. The germline V gene has CDR1 SQVTM and CDR2 ANQGSEA. Trimming took off 1 base at V and 8 bases at J, with 21 bases between the two ends. CDR3 length: 16 amino acids. In nucleotides, the CDR3 is TGCAGCGTTGAAGTGGGTGACTACCCCGCGGGATACACCATATATTTT. Protein: CSVEVGDYPAGYTIYF.

The chain employs TRBV21-1 and TRBJ2-2. TRBV21-1 is deemed a pseudogene. The CDR3 is 13 amino acids. CDR3 protein: CASSKTSTGELFF. The CDR3 DNA reads as TGTGCCAGCAGCAAAACCTCCACCGGGGAGCTGTTTTTT.